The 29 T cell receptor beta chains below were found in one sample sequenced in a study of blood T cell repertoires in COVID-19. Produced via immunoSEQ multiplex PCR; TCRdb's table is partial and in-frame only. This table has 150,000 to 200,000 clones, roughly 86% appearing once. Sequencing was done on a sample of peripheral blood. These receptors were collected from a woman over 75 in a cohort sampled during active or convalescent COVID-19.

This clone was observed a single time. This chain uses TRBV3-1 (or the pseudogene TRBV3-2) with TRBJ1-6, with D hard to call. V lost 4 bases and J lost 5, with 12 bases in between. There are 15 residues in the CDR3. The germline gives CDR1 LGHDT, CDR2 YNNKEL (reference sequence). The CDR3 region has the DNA TGTGCCAGCAGCCCTTTCGCGTTGGATAATTCACCCCTCCACTTT. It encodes CASSPFALDNSPLHF.

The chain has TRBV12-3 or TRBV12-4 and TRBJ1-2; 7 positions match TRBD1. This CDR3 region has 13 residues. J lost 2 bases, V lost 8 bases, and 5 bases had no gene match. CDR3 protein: CASGLQGNYGYTF. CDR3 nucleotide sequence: TGTGCCAGCGGCCTACAGGGGAACTATGGCTACACCTTC.

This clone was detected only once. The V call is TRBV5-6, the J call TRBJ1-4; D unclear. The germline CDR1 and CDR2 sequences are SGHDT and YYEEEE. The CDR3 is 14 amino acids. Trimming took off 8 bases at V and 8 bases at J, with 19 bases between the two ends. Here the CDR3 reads CASRKVGRGEKLFF. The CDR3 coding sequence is TGTGCCAGTCGAAAGGTGGGAAGAGGGGAAAAACTGTTTTTT.

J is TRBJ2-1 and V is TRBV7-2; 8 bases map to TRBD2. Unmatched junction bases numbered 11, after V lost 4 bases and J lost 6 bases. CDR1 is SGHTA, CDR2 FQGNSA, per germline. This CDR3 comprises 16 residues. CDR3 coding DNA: TGTGCCAGCAGCTATCGTCGGGGGGGACCTCGCAATGAGCAGTTCTTC. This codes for CASSYRRGGPRNEQFF.

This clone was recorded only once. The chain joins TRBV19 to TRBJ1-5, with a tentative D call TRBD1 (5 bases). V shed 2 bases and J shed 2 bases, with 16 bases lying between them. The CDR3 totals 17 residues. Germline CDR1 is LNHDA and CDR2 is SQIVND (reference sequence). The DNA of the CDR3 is TGTGCCAGTAGTATATGGGGGGGACGTGTGGGCAATCAGCCCCAGCATTTT. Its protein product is CASSIWGGRVGNQPQHF.

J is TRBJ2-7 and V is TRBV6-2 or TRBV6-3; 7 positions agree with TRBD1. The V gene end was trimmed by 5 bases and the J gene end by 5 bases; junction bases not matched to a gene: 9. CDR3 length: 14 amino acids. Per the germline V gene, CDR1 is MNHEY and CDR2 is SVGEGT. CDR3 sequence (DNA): TGTGCCAGCAGTAAAGACAGGGTCAAAGACGAGCAGTACTTC. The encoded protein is CASSKDRVKDEQYF.

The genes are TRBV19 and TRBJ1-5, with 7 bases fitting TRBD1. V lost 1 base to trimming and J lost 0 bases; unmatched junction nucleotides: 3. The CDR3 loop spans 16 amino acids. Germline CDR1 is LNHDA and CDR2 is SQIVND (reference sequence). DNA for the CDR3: TGTGCCAGTAGTATAGTAGGGACAGCTAGCAATCAGCCCCAGCATTTT. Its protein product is CASSIVGTASNQPQHF.

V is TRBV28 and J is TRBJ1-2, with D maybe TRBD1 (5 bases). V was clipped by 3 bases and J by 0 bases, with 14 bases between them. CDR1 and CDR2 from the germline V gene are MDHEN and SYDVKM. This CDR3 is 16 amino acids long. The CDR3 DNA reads TGTGCCAGCAGTTTGGGCCGGGGGGGAGCTAACTATGGCTACACCTTC. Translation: CASSLGRGGANYGYTF.

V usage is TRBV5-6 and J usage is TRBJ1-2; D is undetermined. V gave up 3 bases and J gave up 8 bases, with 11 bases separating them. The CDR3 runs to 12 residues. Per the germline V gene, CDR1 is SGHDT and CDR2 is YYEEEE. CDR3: CASSSNRYGYTF. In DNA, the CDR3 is TGTGCCAGCAGCTCAAATCGGTACGGCTACACCTTC.

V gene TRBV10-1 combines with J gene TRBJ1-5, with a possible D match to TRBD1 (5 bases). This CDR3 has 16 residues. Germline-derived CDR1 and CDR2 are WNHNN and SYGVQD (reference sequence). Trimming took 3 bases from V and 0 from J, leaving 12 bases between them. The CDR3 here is CASSDGWGDSNQPQHF. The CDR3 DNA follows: TGCGCCAGCAGTGATGGTTGGGGGGATAGCAATCAGCCCCAGCATTTT.

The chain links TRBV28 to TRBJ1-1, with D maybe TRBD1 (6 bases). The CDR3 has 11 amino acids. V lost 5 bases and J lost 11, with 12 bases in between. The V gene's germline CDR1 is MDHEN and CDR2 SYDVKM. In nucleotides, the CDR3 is TGTGCCAGCAGTGAACAGGGTGAGGCTTTCTTT. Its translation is CASSEQGEAFF.

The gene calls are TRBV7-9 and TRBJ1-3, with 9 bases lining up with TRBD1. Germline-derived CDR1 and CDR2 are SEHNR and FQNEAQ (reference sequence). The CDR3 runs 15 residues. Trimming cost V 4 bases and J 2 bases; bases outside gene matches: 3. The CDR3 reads CASSWGQGAGNTIYF. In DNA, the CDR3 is TGTGCCAGCAGCTGGGGACAGGGAGCTGGAAACACCATATATTTT. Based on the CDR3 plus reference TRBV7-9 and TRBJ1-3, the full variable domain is DTGVSQNPRHKITKRGQNVTFRCDPISEHNRLYWYRQTLGQGPEFLTYFQNEAQLEKSRLLSDRFSAERPKGSFSTLEIQRTEQGDSAMYLCASSWGQGAGNTIYFGEGSWLTVV.

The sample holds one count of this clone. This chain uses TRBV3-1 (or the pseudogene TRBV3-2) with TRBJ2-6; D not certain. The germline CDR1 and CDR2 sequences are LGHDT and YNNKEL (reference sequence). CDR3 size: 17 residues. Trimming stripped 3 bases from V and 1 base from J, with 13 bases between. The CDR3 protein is CASSQPRLFSGANVLTF. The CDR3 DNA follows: TGTGCCAGCAGCCAGCCCCGACTCTTTTCTGGGGCCAACGTCCTGACTTTC.

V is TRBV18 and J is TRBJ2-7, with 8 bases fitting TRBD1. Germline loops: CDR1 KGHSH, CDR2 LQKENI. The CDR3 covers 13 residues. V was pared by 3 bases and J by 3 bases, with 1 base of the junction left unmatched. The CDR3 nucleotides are TGTGCCAGCTCACCGACAGGGGACTACGAGCAGTACGTC. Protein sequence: CASSPTGDYEQYV.

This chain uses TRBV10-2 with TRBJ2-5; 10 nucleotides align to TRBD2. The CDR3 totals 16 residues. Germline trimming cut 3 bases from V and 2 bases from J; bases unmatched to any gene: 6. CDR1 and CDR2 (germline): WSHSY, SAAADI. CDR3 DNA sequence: TGCGCCAGCAGTGACCCGGGACTAGCGAATCAAGAGACCCAGTACTTC. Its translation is CASSDPGLANQETQYF.

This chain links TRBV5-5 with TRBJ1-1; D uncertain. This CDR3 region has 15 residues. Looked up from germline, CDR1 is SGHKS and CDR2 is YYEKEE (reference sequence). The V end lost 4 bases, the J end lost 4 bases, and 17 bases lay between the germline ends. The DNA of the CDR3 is TGTGCCAGCAGCCCCGGCTGGGGAGCGGGCACTGAAGCTTTCTTT. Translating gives CASSPGWGAGTEAFF.

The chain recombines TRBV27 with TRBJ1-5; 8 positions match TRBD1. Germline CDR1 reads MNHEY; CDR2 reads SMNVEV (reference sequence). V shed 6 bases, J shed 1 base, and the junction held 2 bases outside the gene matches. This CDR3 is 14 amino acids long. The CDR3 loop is CASSGTGSNQPQHF. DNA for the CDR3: TGTGCCAGCAGCGGGACAGGAAGCAATCAGCCCCAGCATTTT.

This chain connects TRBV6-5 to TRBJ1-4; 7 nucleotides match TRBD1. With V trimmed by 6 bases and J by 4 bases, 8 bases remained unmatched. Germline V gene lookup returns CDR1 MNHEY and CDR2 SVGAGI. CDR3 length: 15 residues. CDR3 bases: TGTGCCAGCAGAGACCACAGGGGAGGTAATGAAAAACTGTTTTTT. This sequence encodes CASRDHRGGNEKLFF.

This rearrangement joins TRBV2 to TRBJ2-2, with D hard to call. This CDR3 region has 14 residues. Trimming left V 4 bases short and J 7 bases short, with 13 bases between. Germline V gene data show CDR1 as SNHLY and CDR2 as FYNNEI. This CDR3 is CASSGPVGGGELFF. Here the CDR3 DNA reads TGTGCCAGCAGTGGACCGGTTGGCGGCGGGGAGCTGTTTTTT.

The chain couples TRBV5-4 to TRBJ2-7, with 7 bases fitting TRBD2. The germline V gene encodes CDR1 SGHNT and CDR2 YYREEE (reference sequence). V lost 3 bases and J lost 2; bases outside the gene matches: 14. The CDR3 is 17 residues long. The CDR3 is CASSSSRWGGNPYEQYF. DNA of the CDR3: TGTGCCAGCAGCTCCTCGCGTTGGGGAGGGAACCCCTACGAGCAGTACTTC.

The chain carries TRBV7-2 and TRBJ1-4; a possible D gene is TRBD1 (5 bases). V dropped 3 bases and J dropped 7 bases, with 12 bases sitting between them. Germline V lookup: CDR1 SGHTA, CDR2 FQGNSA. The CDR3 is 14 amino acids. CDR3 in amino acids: CASSFRVVGEKLFF. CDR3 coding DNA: TGTGCCAGCAGCTTCAGGGTGGTCGGTGAAAAACTGTTTTTT.

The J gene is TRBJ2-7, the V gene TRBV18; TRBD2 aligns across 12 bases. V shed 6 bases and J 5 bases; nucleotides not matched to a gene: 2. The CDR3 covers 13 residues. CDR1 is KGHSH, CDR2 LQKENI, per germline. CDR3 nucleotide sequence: TGTGCCAGCTCCAGACTAGCGGGAGACGAGCAGTACGTC. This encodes CASSRLAGDEQYV.

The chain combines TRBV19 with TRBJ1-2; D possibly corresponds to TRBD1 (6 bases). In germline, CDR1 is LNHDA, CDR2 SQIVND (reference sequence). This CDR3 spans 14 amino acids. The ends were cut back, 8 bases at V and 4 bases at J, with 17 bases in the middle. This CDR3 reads CASSRGGVRYGYTF. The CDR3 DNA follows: TGTGCCAGTTCGAGGGGGGGCGTACGCTATGGCTACACCTTC.

The CDR3 sequence: CASSPGTGRQPQHF. CDR3 nucleotide sequence: TGTGCCAGCAGCCCCGGGACAGGGCGACAGCCCCAGCATTTT. The V gene is TRBV3-1 (or the pseudogene TRBV3-2), the J gene TRBJ1-5, with TRBD1 identical over 9 bases. V shed 4 bases and J 7 bases; nucleotides not matched to a gene: 5. Germline values: CDR1 LGHDT, CDR2 YNNKEL (reference sequence). This CDR3 comprises 14 residues.

CDR3 amino acids: CASTSGTGRETQYF. The CDR3 region has the DNA TGTGCCAGTACCTCCGGGACAGGGAGGGAGACCCAGTACTTC. V is TRBV19 and J is TRBJ2-5; 9 bases line up with TRBD1. This CDR3 spans 14 amino acids. CDR1 and CDR2 from the germline V gene are LNHDA and SQIVND (reference sequence). J was trimmed by 5 bases and V by 7 bases; bases with no gene match: 8. Full variable domain (remainder filled in from reference TRBV19 and TRBJ2-5): DGGITQSPKYLFRKEGQNVTLSCEQNLNHDAMYWYRQDPGQGLRLIYYSQIVNDFQKGDIAEGYSVSREKKESFPLTVTSAQKNPTAFYLCASTSGTGRETQYFGPGTRLLVL.

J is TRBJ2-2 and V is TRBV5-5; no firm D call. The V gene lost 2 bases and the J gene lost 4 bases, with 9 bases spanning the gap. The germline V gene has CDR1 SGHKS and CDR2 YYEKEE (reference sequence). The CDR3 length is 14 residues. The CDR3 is CASSLDMFTGELFF. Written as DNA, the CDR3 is TGTGCCAGCAGCTTAGACATGTTCACCGGGGAGCTGTTTTTT.

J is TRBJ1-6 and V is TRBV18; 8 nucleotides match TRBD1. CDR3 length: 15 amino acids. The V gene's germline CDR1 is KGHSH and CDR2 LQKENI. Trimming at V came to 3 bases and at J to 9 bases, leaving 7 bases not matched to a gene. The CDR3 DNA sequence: TGTGCCAGCTCACCGGACAGGGAGTTAGGTTCACCCCTCCACTTT. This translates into CASSPDRELGSPLHF.

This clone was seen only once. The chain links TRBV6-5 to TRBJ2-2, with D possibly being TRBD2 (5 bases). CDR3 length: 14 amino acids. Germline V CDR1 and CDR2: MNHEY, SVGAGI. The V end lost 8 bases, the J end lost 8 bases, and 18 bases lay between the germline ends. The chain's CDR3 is CASSPRGLGGELFF. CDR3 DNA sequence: TGTGCCAGCTCCCCCCGGGGATTAGGAGGGGAGCTGTTTTTT.

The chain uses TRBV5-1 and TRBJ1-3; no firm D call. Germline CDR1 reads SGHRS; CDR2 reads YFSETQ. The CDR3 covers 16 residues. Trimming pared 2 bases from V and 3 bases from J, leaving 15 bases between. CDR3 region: CASSFGSSEDGNTIYF. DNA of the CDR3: TGCGCCAGCAGCTTCGGGAGTTCGGAGGATGGAAACACCATATATTTT.